The 23 T cell receptor beta chains listed next were all sequenced from one sample in a study of T cell clonality in common variable immunodeficiency. The assay was immunoSEQ multiplex PCR, and TCRdb's table has in-frame clones only and misses some. The sample is made up of roughly 70,000 clones, none counted only once. Sequencing used peripheral blood mononuclear cells. These receptors originate from a person aged 18 to 70 in good health.

This clone was counted ten times or more. The DNA ends 3 residues before the CDR3 does, and the rest of the CDR3 is filled in from the germline J gene. The gene calls are TRBV7-9 and TRBJ1-2; the D gene is possibly TRBD1 (5 bases). This CDR3 contains 13 residues. V lost 0 bases and J 4 bases, leaving 6 bases between the germline ends. Germline loops: CDR1 SEHNR, CDR2 FQNEAQ (reference sequence). The CDR3: CASSLARAYGYTF. CDR3 DNA (partial): TGTGCCAGCAGCTTAGCCAGGGCCTATGGC. Together with reference TRBV7-9 and TRBJ1-2, the CDR3 gives the full variable domain: DTGVSQNPRHKITKRGQNVTFRCDPISEHNRLYWYRQTLGQGPEFLTYFQNEAQLEKSRLLSDRFSAERPKGSFSTLEIQRTEQGDSAMYLCASSLARAYGYTFGSGTRLTVV.

This clone has a count of ten or more. The read terminates 3 residues before the CDR3 end, so the remaining end is supplied by the germline J gene. The chain links TRBV5-1 to TRBJ2-3; TRBD1 might be the D (6 bases). This CDR3 has 15 amino acids. Germline CDR1 is SGHRS and CDR2 is YFSETQ. Trimming pared 4 bases from V and 0 bases from J, leaving 12 bases between. Here the CDR3 reads CASSPRTASTDTQYF. CDR3 DNA (partial): TGCGCCAGCAGCCCGAGGACAGCTAGCACAGATACG. Drawing the rest from reference TRBV5-1 and TRBJ2-3, the complete variable domain is KAGVTQTPRYLIKTRGQQVTLSCSPISGHRSVSWYQQTPGQGLQFLFEYFSETQRNKGNFPGRFSGRQFSNSRSEMNVSTLELGDSALYLCASSPRTASTDTQYFGPGTRLTVL.

This clone was found many times. The sequence runs out 3 residues before the end of the CDR3; the remainder is reconstructed from the germline J gene. The chain has TRBV5-1 and TRBJ1-1, with TRBD1 matching over 9 bases. The junction had 6 bases not matched to a gene; V was cut back by 4 bases and J by 2 bases. The CDR3 is made up of 15 amino acids. The germline gives CDR1 SGHRS, CDR2 YFSETQ. Partial CDR3 DNA: TGCGCCAGCAGCCGGGGACAGGGAATAAACACTGAA. It yields the protein CASSRGQGINTE. The whole CDR3 sequence is CASSRGQGINTEAFF.

This clone was seen repeatedly, ten times or more. The read is 3 residues too short to cover the CDR3 end, so that end is filled in from the germline J gene. The chain has TRBV15 and TRBJ2-5; TRBD2 aligns across 10 bases. CDR1 and CDR2 from the germline V gene are LNHNV and YYDKDF (reference sequence). Trimming took 0 bases from V and 5 from J; bases not matched to a gene: 3. This CDR3 spans 15 amino acids. CDR3 loop: CATSRDPSGSETQYF. Incomplete CDR3 DNA: TGTGCCACCAGCAGAGACCCTAGCGGGAGTGAGACC.

In this sample, this clone turned up many times. The CDR3 end lies 3 residues beyond the end of the read and is filled in from the germline J gene. This chain joins TRBV6-1 and TRBJ1-4, with TRBD1 identical over 8 bases. The CDR3 extends over 15 amino acids. CDR1 is MNHNS and CDR2 is SASEGT in the germline V gene. V shed 4 bases, J shed 5 bases, and the junction held 6 bases outside the gene matches. CDR3: CASSGVTGGNEKLFF. CDR3 DNA (partial): TGTGCCAGCAGTGGAGTTACAGGGGGGAATGAAAAA.

This clone appeared many times. The CDR3 end falls 3 residues outside the read, so it is completed with the germline J gene. This sequence joins TRBV18 and TRBJ2-5, with D perhaps matching TRBD2 (5 bases). The V gene lost 0 bases and the J gene lost 5 bases, with 7 bases spanning the gap. In germline, CDR1 is KGHSH, CDR2 LQKENI. The CDR3 covers 13 residues. CDR3 protein: CASSPPTGETQYF. Incomplete CDR3 DNA: TGTGCCAGCTCACCACCGACGGGGGAGACC.

This clone was seen ten or more times. The read falls 3 residues short of the CDR3 end, and the missing part is taken from the germline J gene. The chain is built from TRBV20-1 and TRBJ1-1; D not certain. Trimming left V 1 base short and J 3 bases short, with 18 bases between. In germline, CDR1 is DFQATT, CDR2 SNEGSKA (reference sequence). The CDR3 length is 16 residues. Here the CDR3 reads CSARGTALGRDTEAFF. The covered CDR3 bases are TGCAGTGCTAGAGGGACGGCTCTTGGGCGGGACACTGAA.

There are many counts of this clone. The read halts 3 residues ahead of the CDR3 end, with the missing end drawn from the germline J gene. The V gene is TRBV5-1, the J gene TRBJ1-2, with D possibly matching TRBD1 (5 bases). The CDR3 loop spans 15 amino acids. The germline V and J ends were trimmed by 0 bases and 7 bases, with 16 bases remaining between them. Looked up from germline, CDR1 is SGHRS and CDR2 is YFSETQ. The DNA read from the CDR3 is TGCGCCAGCAGCTTGGCGACAGCTCCCACCCTTGGC. It codes for CASSLATAPTLG. The entire CDR3 protein reads CASSLATAPTLGYTF.

This clone was recorded many times. The read finishes 3 residues shy of the CDR3 end, and the germline J gene is used to complete it. This chain uses TRBV5-4 with TRBJ2-5; tentative D call: TRBD1 (5 bases). The CDR3 has 16 amino acids. Looked up from germline, CDR1 is SGHNT and CDR2 is YYREEE (reference sequence). The V end was cut by 4 bases, the J end by 0 bases, with 16 bases between. The CDR3 reads CASSGPVGPHQETQYF. Incomplete CDR3 DNA: TGTGCCAGCAGCGGCCCGGTGGGGCCCCACCAAGAGACC.

This clone occurred a few times. Read data end 3 residues before the CDR3 end; the end is taken from the germline J gene. The rearrangement links TRBV5-1 to TRBJ2-1; 7 bases line up with TRBD1. Germline-derived CDR1 and CDR2 are SGHRS and YFSETQ. The CDR3 runs 15 residues. The V gene end was trimmed by 0 bases and the J gene end by 1 base; junction bases not matched to a gene: 1. The CDR3: CASSLGTGSYNEQFF. Incomplete CDR3 DNA: TGCGCCAGCAGCTTGGGGACAGGTTCCTACAATGAG.

This clone appeared many times. This CDR3 reads CASEMTGTTEAFF. The DNA read from the CDR3 is TGTGCCAGCGAAATGACAGGGACCACTGAA. V and J are TRBV19 and TRBJ1-1, with 7 bases fitting TRBD1. The CDR3 end falls 3 residues outside the read, so it is completed with the germline J gene. From germline, CDR1 is LNHDA and CDR2 SQIVND (reference sequence). Germline trimming cut 9 bases from V and 4 bases from J; bases unmatched to any gene: 8. The CDR3 length is 13 residues.

This clone was counted many times. Sequencing ends 3 residues short of the CDR3 end; the germline J gene provides the rest. The chain is built from TRBV18 and TRBJ1-2; D is possibly TRBD1 (5 bases). Germline V gene sequence: CDR1 KGHSH, CDR2 LQKENI. The V and J ends lost 1 base and 3 bases respectively, with 18 bases between them. The CDR3 consists of 17 residues. CDR3 bases read: TGTGCCAGCTCACCACTCAGCCCAGGGAGGGAAGACTATGGC. As protein: CASSPLSPGREDYG. From start to end, the CDR3 is CASSPLSPGREDYGYTF.

This clone was counted ten times or more. The read falls 3 residues short of the CDR3 end, and the missing part is taken from the germline J gene. This rearrangement joins TRBV12-5 to TRBJ1-5; D unclear. V shed 1 base and J shed 3 bases, with 13 bases lying between them. CDR1 is LGHNT and CDR2 is FRNRAP in the germline V gene. The CDR3 spans 16 residues. The DNA read from the CDR3 is TGTGCTAGTGGTTTGGACCCCGGACTGGTCAATCAGCCC. Translated: CASGLDPGLVNQP. The entire CDR3 protein is CASGLDPGLVNQPQHF.

This clone was observed many times. The read is 3 residues too short to cover the CDR3 end, so that end is filled in from the germline J gene. The chain is built from TRBV10-1 and TRBJ1-2, with a tentative D call TRBD1 (5 bases). The CDR3 has 17 residues. V was cut by 0 bases and J by 6 bases, with 20 bases left in between. Looked up from germline, CDR1 is WNHNN and CDR2 is SYGVQD (reference sequence). The sequenced part of the CDR3 DNA is TGCGCCAGCAGTGAGTCGGCGCGGGGCGGGTTTATTAATGGC. Its protein is CASSESARGGFING. The whole CDR3 reads CASSESARGGFINGYTF.

The table lists this clone with many counts. The read terminates 3 residues ahead of where the CDR3 ends, so the germline J gene completes it. The chain combines TRBV20-1 with TRBJ2-1; TRBD2 aligns across 8 bases. The CDR3 runs to 17 residues. V was pared by 3 bases and J by 4 bases, with 14 bases of the junction left unmatched. Germline V gene data show CDR1 as DFQATT and CDR2 as SNEGSKA (reference sequence). The CDR3 is CSASRLRLAGEYNEQFF. The part of the CDR3 DNA that was read is TGCAGTGCTAGCCGGCTTCGCCTAGCGGGTGAATACAATGAG.

The sample holds many counts of this clone. Read coverage stops 3 residues before the CDR3 terminus; the germline J gene supplies the remainder. The chain carries TRBV20-1 and TRBJ2-4; 7 bases are shared with TRBD1. The germline V gene has CDR1 DFQATT and CDR2 SNEGSKA (reference sequence). The CDR3 consists of 13 residues. This chain's CDR3 is CSARDDRVGLQYF. The sequenced CDR3 bases are TGCAGTGCTAGGGATGACAGGGTAGGACTT.

For this clone: The read comes to an end 3 residues before the CDR3 does, leaving the germline J gene to fill in the end. The V and J genes are TRBV7-9 and TRBJ1-3; D is uncertain. The V end lost 5 bases, the J end lost 0 bases, and 8 bases lay between the germline ends. This CDR3 region has 14 residues. Germline CDR1 reads SEHNR; CDR2 reads FQNEAQ (reference sequence). CDR3 residues: CASSERSSGNTIYF. The sequenced part of the CDR3 DNA is TGTGCCAGCAGCGAGCGTAGCTCTGGAAACACC. The entire variable domain, with the rest obtained from reference TRBV7-9 and TRBJ1-3, is as follows: DTGVSQNPRHKITKRGQNVTFRCDPISEHNRLYWYRQTLGQGPEFLTYFQNEAQLEKSRLLSDRFSAERPKGSFSTLEIQRTEQGDSAMYLCASSERSSGNTIYFGEGSWLTVV.

Ten or more counts support this clone. The CDR3 end falls 3 residues outside the read, so it is completed with the germline J gene. This chain connects TRBV20-1 to TRBJ1-5; 10 bases are a match to TRBD1. CDR1 DFQATT and CDR2 SNEGSKA come from the germline V gene (reference sequence). CDR3 length equals 18 residues. Germline trimming cut 4 bases from V and 0 bases from J; bases unmatched to any gene: 12. The sequenced part of the CDR3 DNA is TGCAGTGCTACACTCCCGGGACAGGGGACCTATAGCAATCAGCCC. This sequence encodes CSATLPGQGTYSNQP. The full CDR3 is CSATLPGQGTYSNQPQHF.

This clone was observed at least ten times. The read is 3 residues too short to cover the CDR3 end, so that end is filled in from the germline J gene. The rearrangement joins TRBV4-1 to TRBJ2-7; D is tentatively TRBD1 or TRBD2 (5 bases each). The germline CDR1 and CDR2 sequences are MGHRA and YSYEKL. The V gene lost 0 bases and the J gene lost 2 bases, with 11 bases spanning the gap. This CDR3 region has 15 residues. The sequenced part of the CDR3 DNA is TGCGCCAGCAGCCAAGAACCAGGGAGTACCTACGAG. Amino acids: CASSQEPGSTYE. The full CDR3 sequence reads CASSQEPGSTYEQYF.

Comments on this clone: From the germline J gene comes the end of the CDR3, since the read stops 3 residues before it. The rearrangement links TRBV30 to TRBJ1-4; D unclear. This CDR3 is 14 amino acids long. Germline CDR1 is GTSNPN and CDR2 is SVGIG (reference sequence). V lost 4 bases and J 10 bases, leaving 19 bases between the germline ends. The CDR3 here is CAWTTVDRLGKLFF. The CDR3 DNA, read in part, is TGTGCCTGGACAACCGTCGATCGTCTCGGAAAA.

This clone was recorded many times. Read sequence stops 3 residues before the CDR3 end, and the germline J gene provides the missing end. The rearrangement joins TRBV12-3 or TRBV12-4 to TRBJ1-1, with D tentatively TRBD1 (6 bases). The CDR3 sequence is 14 residues long. The germline V and J ends were trimmed by 2 bases and 4 bases, with 11 bases remaining between them. CDR3 protein: CASSLSGAATEAFF. The DNA read from the CDR3 is TGTGCCAGCAGTTTATCAGGGGCGGCCACTGAA.

This clone was observed at least ten times. The DNA ends 3 residues before the CDR3 does, and the rest of the CDR3 is filled in from the germline J gene. The chain links TRBV5-1 to TRBJ1-4; 7 positions match TRBD1. The CDR3 runs to 14 residues. Germline CDR1 is SGHRS and CDR2 is YFSETQ. V dropped 4 bases and J dropped 3; count of bases not matched to a gene: 3. CDR3: CASSTGVSNEKLFF. The DNA read from the CDR3 is TGCGCCAGCAGCACAGGGGTTTCTAATGAAAAA.

This clone was found many times. The CDR3 goes on 3 residues after the read ends, and that part is filled in from the germline J gene. At the DNA level, this CDR3 is encoded by other sequences in the same sample as well. J is TRBJ1-3 and V is TRBV29-1; weak D call: TRBD1 (5 bases). V dropped 3 bases and J dropped 3 bases, with 9 bases sitting between them. CDR3 length equals 13 residues. CDR1 and CDR2 (germline): SQVTM, ANQGSEA. CDR3 residues: CSVDSGGGNTIYF. Incomplete CDR3 DNA: TGCAGCGTTGATTCGGGGGGTGGAAACACC.